The present T cell receptor (beta chain) was sequenced within a study of T cell repertoires in cytomegalovirus infection (dated by TCRdb to the late 2010s). For the study in its entirety: Recently identified HLA-C-restricted CMV epitopes, whose presentation resists viral immunomodulation, were targeted by peptide stimulations together with well-studied HLA-B-restricted epitopes. Because public TCR beta signatures pointed to carriage of CMV infection together with the matching HLA type, the HLA type of each donor mattered for the analysis.

TCRdb shows the sequencer as Illumina HiSeq 1500. TCRdb trimmed public reads at Q25 via fastp, called clones via MiXCR and kept in-frame beta chains. CDR3 protein duplicates are merged, each entry listing the most common genes and DNA. This sample is represented by approximately 81,000 distinct CDR3 sequences; 20% to 30% of them were singletons. The ten largest clones add up to 50% of the sample. What the research found in general, with its limitations: The ex vivo response was dominated by HLA-C-restricted CMV-specific TCR beta clonotypes, which also provided the single most frequent clonotype in two of eight donors. In both this cohort and an independent roughly 350-donor cohort, the cumulative frequency of public TCR beta family members distinguished carriers of CMV infection plus the relevant HLA type.

Sequences SGHNT (CDR1) and YYREEE (CDR2) are obtained from the germline V gene (reference sequence). The CDR3 goes from the cysteine to the phenylalanine over 15 residues. The entry retains the CDR3 DNA only, 45 bases that are in frame from base 1. V was cut back by 3 bases and J by 5 bases, leaving a gap of 18 bases between them. Read against the paper, the sample's treatment or condition label means: in vitro stimulation with specific CMV peptide epitopes to enrich CMV-specific T cells. This clonotype has a handful of counts. It lacks a known antigen. No quality values exist for individual bases; no much larger clone is one base distant.

The sequencing used CD8+ T cells from cultured PBMCs, collected from culture after CMV antigen stimulation. The sequence joins TRBV5-4 to TRBJ2-7; the D gene is tentatively TRBD1 or TRBD2, each matching 7 bases. The clonotype was recovered from a human donor in good health (CMV status not recorded). Some clones in this sample may be carry-over from other donors' samples. The CDR3 in this case is CASSSPGGGGHEQYF. The sequenced DNA is TGTGCCAGCAGCTCGCCAGGGGGAGGGGGCCACGAGCAGTACTTC. When the CDR3 is completed using the reference TRBV5-4 and TRBJ2-7 genes on either side, the full variable domain is ETGVTQSPTHLIKTRGQQVTLRCSSQSGHNTVSWYQQALGQGPQFIFQYYREEENGRGNFPPRFSGLQFPNYSSELNVNALELDDSALYLCASSSPGGGGHEQYFGPGTRLTVT.